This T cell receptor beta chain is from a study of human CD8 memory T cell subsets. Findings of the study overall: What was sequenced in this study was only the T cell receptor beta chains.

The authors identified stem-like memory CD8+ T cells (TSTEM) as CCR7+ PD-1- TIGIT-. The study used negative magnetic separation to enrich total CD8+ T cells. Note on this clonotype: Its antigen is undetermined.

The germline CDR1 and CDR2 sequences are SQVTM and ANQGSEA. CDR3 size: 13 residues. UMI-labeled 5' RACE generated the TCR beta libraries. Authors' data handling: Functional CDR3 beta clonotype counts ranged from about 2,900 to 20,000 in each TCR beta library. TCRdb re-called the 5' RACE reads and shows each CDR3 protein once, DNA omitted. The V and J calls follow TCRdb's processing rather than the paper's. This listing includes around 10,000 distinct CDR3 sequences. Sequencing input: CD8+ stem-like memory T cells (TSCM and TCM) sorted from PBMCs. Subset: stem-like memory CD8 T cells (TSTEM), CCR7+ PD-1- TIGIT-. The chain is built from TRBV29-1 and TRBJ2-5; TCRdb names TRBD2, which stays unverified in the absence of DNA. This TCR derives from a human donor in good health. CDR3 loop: CSVLRGLQETQYF. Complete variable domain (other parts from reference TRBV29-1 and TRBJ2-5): SAVISQKPSRDICQRGTSLTIQCQVDSQVTMMFWYRQQPGQSLTLIATANQGSEATYESGFVIDKFPISRPNLTFSTLTVSNMSPEDSSIYLCSVLRGLQETQYFGPGTRLLVL.